A selection of T cell receptor beta chains follows, all from one sample in a study of blood T cells in healthy people across ages. TCRdb fed the 5' RACE reads into MiXCR, producing one record per CDR3 protein. The profile shows hundreds of thousands of distinct CDR3 sequences, around half of them singletons. The source material was blood. These receptor sequences come from a woman aged 55 to 70 in good health. Each CDR3 is given with its conserved first and last residue. The D gene is left open where the match is weak. Clone size is not always given. Where it is, it says once, few, many or a class for expanded clones.

j_call: TRBJ2-2
cdr3_length: 15
v_call: TRBV20-1
clone_size: few
d_call: TRBD1
cdr3_nt: TGCAGTGCTAGGGAGTGGACAGGGAGGACCGGGGAGCTGTTTTTT
cdr3_aa: CSAREWTGRTGELFF

j_call: TRBJ1-2
cdr3_length: 13
v_call: TRBV28
clone_size: few
d_call: TRBD1
cdr3_nt: TGTGCCAGCAGGACAGGGCTTCCCTATGGCTACACCTTC
cdr3_aa: CASRTGLPYGYTF

j_call: TRBJ2-1
cdr3_length: 15
v_call: TRBV29-1
clone_size: few
d_call: TRBD2
cdr3_nt: TGCAGCGTCCCGCAGGGTGGGAGGGATGACAATGAGCAGTTCTTC
cdr3_aa: CSVPQGGRDDNEQFF

j_call: TRBJ2-1
cdr3_length: 13
v_call: TRBV5-1
clone_size: few
d_call: -
cdr3_nt: TGCGCCAGCAGCTTGGACGGACGAAGTGAGCAGTTCTTC
cdr3_aa: CASSLDGRSEQFF

j_call: TRBJ2-1
cdr3_length: 16
v_call: TRBV28
clone_size: -
d_call: TRBD2
cdr3_nt: TGTGCCAGCAGCCCTAGCGGGAGGCCTCTTTTGAATGAGCAGTTCTTC
cdr3_aa: CASSPSGRPLLNEQFF

j_call: TRBJ2-7
cdr3_length: 11
v_call: TRBV28
clone_size: -
d_call: -
cdr3_nt: TGTGCCAGTCAGCGGTCCTACGAGCAGTACTTC
cdr3_aa: CASQRSYEQYF

j_call: TRBJ2-7
cdr3_length: 14
v_call: TRBV5-1
clone_size: -
d_call: -
cdr3_nt: TGCGCCAGCAGCCCGGAGGGGGGTATCTACGAGCAGTACTTC
cdr3_aa: CASSPEGGIYEQYF

j_call: TRBJ2-7
cdr3_length: 14
v_call: TRBV20-1
clone_size: -
d_call: TRBD1
cdr3_nt: TGCAGTGCTAGCCGGACAGGGGGTTACTACGAGCAGTACTTC
cdr3_aa: CSASRTGGYYEQYF

j_call: TRBJ2-1
cdr3_length: 18
v_call: TRBV12-3/TRBV12-4
clone_size: few
d_call: TRBD2
cdr3_nt: TGTGCCAGCAGGCGCCCCGGGACTAGCGGGATCGGTGGGGGTGAGCAGTTCTTC
cdr3_aa: CASRRPGTSGIGGGEQFF

j_call: TRBJ1-5
cdr3_length: 12
v_call: TRBV7-9
clone_size: few
d_call: -
cdr3_nt: TGTGCCAGCAGCTTAGGCGATCAGCCCCAGCATTTT
cdr3_aa: CASSLGDQPQHF

j_call: TRBJ2-7
cdr3_length: 15
v_call: TRBV24-1
clone_size: -
d_call: -
cdr3_nt: TGTGCCACCAGTGACCCCGCGGTGTTCTACAATGAGCAGTACTTC
cdr3_aa: CATSDPAVFYNEQYF

j_call: TRBJ2-7
cdr3_length: 12
v_call: TRBV29-1
clone_size: -
d_call: -
cdr3_nt: TGCAGCGTTCTAGGGGGCTCCTACGAGCAGTACTTC
cdr3_aa: CSVLGGSYEQYF

j_call: TRBJ2-7
cdr3_length: 17
v_call: TRBV20-1
clone_size: many
d_call: TRBD1
cdr3_nt: TGCAGTGCTAGAGAGAGAGGAGGGAGGACAGGGTGGGGCGAGCAGTACTTC
cdr3_aa: CSARERGGRTGWGEQYF

j_call: TRBJ1-2
cdr3_length: 14
v_call: TRBV6-5
clone_size: once
d_call: TRBD1
cdr3_nt: TGTGCCAGCAGTAAGACAGGGATAGGATATGGCTACACCTTC
cdr3_aa: CASSKTGIGYGYTF

j_call: TRBJ2-2
cdr3_length: 17
v_call: TRBV4-2
clone_size: -
d_call: TRBD2
cdr3_nt: TGTGCCAGCAGCCAAGAGCCTAGCGGGATTCTAACCGGGGAGCTGTTTTTT
cdr3_aa: CASSQEPSGILTGELFF

j_call: TRBJ1-6
cdr3_length: 16
v_call: TRBV25-1
clone_size: -
d_call: -
cdr3_nt: TGTGCCAGCAGTGAATACGGGGGCAGCAATAATTCACCCCTCCACTTT
cdr3_aa: CASSEYGGSNNSPLHF

j_call: TRBJ2-2
cdr3_length: 16
v_call: TRBV24-1
clone_size: -
d_call: TRBD1
cdr3_nt: TGTGCCACCAGTGACCCCGGACAGGGGGGCACCGGGGAGCTGTTTTTT
cdr3_aa: CATSDPGQGGTGELFF

j_call: TRBJ2-4
cdr3_length: 15
v_call: TRBV28
clone_size: -
d_call: TRBD2
cdr3_nt: TGTGCCAGCAGTGGAACTAGCGGGACCCCATGGAAGCAGTACTTC
cdr3_aa: CASSGTSGTPWKQYF

j_call: TRBJ1-2
cdr3_length: 17
v_call: TRBV20-1
clone_size: -
d_call: -
cdr3_nt: TGCAGTGCTAGAAGGGTGTTGGCCGAAAGAAGTCGGGATGGCTACACCTTC
cdr3_aa: CSARRVLAERSRDGYTF

j_call: TRBJ2-5
cdr3_length: 13
v_call: TRBV20-1
clone_size: -
d_call: TRBD1
cdr3_nt: TGCAGTGCTCCGGGACAGGGATTAGAGACCCAGTACTTC
cdr3_aa: CSAPGQGLETQYF

j_call: TRBJ2-3
cdr3_length: 15
v_call: TRBV3-1
clone_size: -
d_call: TRBD2
cdr3_nt: TGTGCCAGCAGCCAATTAGCGGGAGCGACAGATACGCAGTATTTT
cdr3_aa: CASSQLAGATDTQYF

j_call: TRBJ2-3
cdr3_length: 15
v_call: TRBV6-2/TRBV6-3
clone_size: few
d_call: -
cdr3_nt: TGTGCCAGCAGTTCTAAACAGACTGGATCAGATACGCAGTATTTT
cdr3_aa: CASSSKQTGSDTQYF

j_call: TRBJ1-1
cdr3_length: 13
v_call: TRBV6-5
clone_size: -
d_call: -
cdr3_nt: TGTGCCAGCACCCCGACGCCGAACACTGAAGCTTTCTTT
cdr3_aa: CASTPTPNTEAFF

j_call: TRBJ2-5
cdr3_length: 13
v_call: TRBV24-1
clone_size: -
d_call: TRBD1
cdr3_nt: TGTGCCACCAGTGAGCCCGACAGGGGTGAGCAGTACTTC
cdr3_aa: CATSEPDRGEQYF

j_call: TRBJ2-5
cdr3_length: 14
v_call: TRBV19
clone_size: -
d_call: TRBD2
cdr3_nt: TGTGCCAGTAGTATCCGGACTAGCAGCGAGACCCAGTACTTC
cdr3_aa: CASSIRTSSETQYF

j_call: TRBJ2-1
cdr3_length: 16
v_call: TRBV29-1
clone_size: -
d_call: -
cdr3_nt: TGCAGCGTTGAATTCCCCGACGGACACTCCTACAATGAGCAGTTCTTC
cdr3_aa: CSVEFPDGHSYNEQFF

j_call: TRBJ2-5
cdr3_length: 14
v_call: TRBV6-5
clone_size: -
d_call: -
cdr3_nt: TGTGCCAGCATTAGGAATTTGGGGGCGGGGGAGCAGTACTTC
cdr3_aa: CASIRNLGAGEQYF

j_call: TRBJ2-3
cdr3_length: 15
v_call: TRBV29-1
clone_size: -
d_call: TRBD1
cdr3_nt: TGCAGCGTCCTAAGGGCGGGGACAGGGGCAGATACGCAGTATTTT
cdr3_aa: CSVLRAGTGADTQYF

j_call: TRBJ2-2
cdr3_length: 14
v_call: TRBV2
clone_size: -
d_call: -
cdr3_nt: TGTGCCACCGGGGGCGAGGGTGGCACCGGGGAGCTGTTTTTT
cdr3_aa: CATGGEGGTGELFF

j_call: TRBJ1-1
cdr3_length: 15
v_call: TRBV4-2
clone_size: -
d_call: -
cdr3_nt: TGTGCCAGCAGCCAAGATCAGTTTGAGGGTACTGAAGCTTTCTTT
cdr3_aa: CASSQDQFEGTEAFF

j_call: TRBJ2-6
cdr3_length: 15
v_call: TRBV9
clone_size: -
d_call: -
cdr3_nt: TGTGCCAGCAGCACTCGCCAGGCTGGGGCCAACGTCCTGACTTTC
cdr3_aa: CASSTRQAGANVLTF

j_call: TRBJ2-7
cdr3_length: 12
v_call: TRBV24-1
clone_size: few
d_call: -
cdr3_nt: TGTGCCACCAGTGATTTGGGCTACGAGCAGTACTTC
cdr3_aa: CATSDLGYEQYF

j_call: TRBJ2-1
cdr3_length: 19
v_call: TRBV5-1
clone_size: once
d_call: TRBD2
cdr3_nt: TGCGCCAGCAGCTTCGGCGCTAGCGGGAGGGCCGAGCACTACAATGAGCAGTTCTTC
cdr3_aa: CASSFGASGRAEHYNEQFF

j_call: TRBJ2-2
cdr3_length: 18
v_call: TRBV4-3
clone_size: -
d_call: -
cdr3_nt: TGCGCCAGCAGCCAAGAGATCCTCCAGGGCACGAACACCGGGGAGCTGTTTTTT
cdr3_aa: CASSQEILQGTNTGELFF

j_call: TRBJ2-7
cdr3_length: 14
v_call: TRBV20-1
clone_size: -
d_call: TRBD2
cdr3_nt: TGCAGTGCTGGGGGACTAGCGGGAATCTACGAGCAGTACTTC
cdr3_aa: CSAGGLAGIYEQYF

j_call: TRBJ2-5
cdr3_length: 15
v_call: TRBV28
clone_size: few
d_call: TRBD2
cdr3_nt: TGTGCCAGCAGTAGCCTGCTAGCGGGACAAGAGACCCAGTACTTC
cdr3_aa: CASSSLLAGQETQYF

j_call: TRBJ2-7
cdr3_length: 10
v_call: TRBV21-1
clone_size: many
d_call: -
cdr3_nt: TGTGCCAGCGATTCCTACGAGCAGTACTTC
cdr3_aa: CASDSYEQYF

j_call: TRBJ1-4
cdr3_length: 16
v_call: TRBV7-2
clone_size: -
d_call: TRBD1
cdr3_nt: TGTGCCAGCAGCTTAGCGCTAACGGCAGGGGGGGAAAAACTGTTTTTT
cdr3_aa: CASSLALTAGGEKLFF